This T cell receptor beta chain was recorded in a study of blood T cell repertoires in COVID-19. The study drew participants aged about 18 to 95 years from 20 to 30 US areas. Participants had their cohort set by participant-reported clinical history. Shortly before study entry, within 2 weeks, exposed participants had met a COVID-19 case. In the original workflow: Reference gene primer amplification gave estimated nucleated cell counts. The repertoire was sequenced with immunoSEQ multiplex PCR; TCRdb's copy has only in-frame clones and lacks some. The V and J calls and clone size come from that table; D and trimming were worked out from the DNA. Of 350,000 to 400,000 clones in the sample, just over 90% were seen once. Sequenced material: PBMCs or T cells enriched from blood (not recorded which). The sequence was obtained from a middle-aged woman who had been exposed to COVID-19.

CDR3 residues: CASSWGLNSPLHF. The DNA of the CDR3 is TGTGCCAGCAGCTGGGGCCTTAATTCACCCCTCCACTTT. The rearrangement uses TRBV7-8 and TRBJ1-6; maybe TRBD1 (5 bases). Germline V gene sequence: CDR1 SGHVS, CDR2 FQNEAQ. The CDR3 contains 13 residues. V gave up 4 bases and J gave up 6 bases, with 7 bases separating them. The variable domain in full, completed from reference TRBV7-8 and TRBJ1-6, reads GAGVSQSPRYKVAKRGQDVALRCDPISGHVSLFWYQQALGQGPEFLTYFQNEAQLDKSGLPSDRFFAERPEGSVSTLKIQRTQQEDSAVYLCASSWGLNSPLHFGNGTRLTVT.